This paragraph reports one T cell receptor (beta chain). Antigen: not known. Constant-segment primers were used for 5'RACE, and the resulting TCR alpha and TCR beta cDNA libraries carried sample barcodes and UMIs. MiXCR, applied by TCRdb to the 5' RACE reads, yields one record per CDR3 protein. The sample gives approximately 300,000 distinct CDR3 sequences, around a sixth of which show up once; approximately 20% is in the top ten. This specimen comes from a study of T-cell memory formation after mild COVID-19. Study-wide points: Cross-reactive memory appears to have joined, as suggested by some responding clones showing up in pre-infection memory.

Germline CDR1 MNHEY, CDR2 SVGEGT. The CDR3 is 13 residues long. Trimming took 8 bases from V and 4 from J, leaving 14 bases between them. The sequencing input was PBMCs or a T cell subset sorted from them (not recorded which). The chain has TRBV6-2 or TRBV6-3 and TRBJ2-5; D is unresolved. The clonotype was recovered from a man younger than 35 who had mild COVID-19 (a few samples of this study predate the infection). Cell type and time point are not known. CDR3 amino acids: CASVYPGRETQYF. The DNA of the CDR3 is TGTGCCAGCGTATACCCCGGTCGAGAGACCCAGTACTTC.